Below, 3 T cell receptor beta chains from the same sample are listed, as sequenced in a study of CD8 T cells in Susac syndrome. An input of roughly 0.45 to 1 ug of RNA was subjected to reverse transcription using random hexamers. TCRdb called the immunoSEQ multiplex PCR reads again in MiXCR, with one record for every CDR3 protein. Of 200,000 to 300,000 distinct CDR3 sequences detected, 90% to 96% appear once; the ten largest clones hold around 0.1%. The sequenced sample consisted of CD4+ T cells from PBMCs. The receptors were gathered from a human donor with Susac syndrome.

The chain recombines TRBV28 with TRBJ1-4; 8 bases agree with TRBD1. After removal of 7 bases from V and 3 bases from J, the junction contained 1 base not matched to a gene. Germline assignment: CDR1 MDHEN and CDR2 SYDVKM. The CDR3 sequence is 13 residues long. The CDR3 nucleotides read TGTGCCAGCACGACAGGGGCTAATGAAAAACTGTTTTTT. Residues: CASTTGANEKLFF.

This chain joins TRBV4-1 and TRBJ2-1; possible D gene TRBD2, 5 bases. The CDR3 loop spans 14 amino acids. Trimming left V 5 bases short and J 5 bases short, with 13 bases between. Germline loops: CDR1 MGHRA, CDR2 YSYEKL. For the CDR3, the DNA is TGCGCCAGCAGCAGGAGGTCCTTCAACAATGAGCAGTTCTTC. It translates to CASSRRSFNNEQFF.

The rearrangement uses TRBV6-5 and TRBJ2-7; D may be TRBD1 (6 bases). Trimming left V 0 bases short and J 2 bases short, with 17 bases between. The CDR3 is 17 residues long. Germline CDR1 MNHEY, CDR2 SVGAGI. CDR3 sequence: CASSYSWVQQGAYEQYF. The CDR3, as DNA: TGTGCCAGCAGTTACTCGTGGGTCCAACAGGGTGCCTACGAGCAGTACTTC.